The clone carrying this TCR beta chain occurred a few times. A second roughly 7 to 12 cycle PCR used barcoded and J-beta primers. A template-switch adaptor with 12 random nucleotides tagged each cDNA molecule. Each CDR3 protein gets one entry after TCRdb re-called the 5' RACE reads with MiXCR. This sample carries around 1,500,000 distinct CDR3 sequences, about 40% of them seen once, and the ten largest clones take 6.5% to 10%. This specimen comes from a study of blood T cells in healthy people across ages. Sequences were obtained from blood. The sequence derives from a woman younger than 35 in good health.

CDR3: CAISESAVGTDNYGYTF. CDR3 nucleotide sequence: TGTGCCATCAGTGAGTCGGCCGTCGGGACCGATAACTATGGCTACACCTTC. The chain uses TRBV10-3 and TRBJ1-2; possible D gene TRBD1, 5 bases. Trimming left V 0 bases short and J 1 base short, with 15 bases between. The length of the CDR3 is 17 residues. Germline CDR1 reads ENHRY; CDR2 reads SYGVKD.